This TCR beta chain is drawn from a study of blood T cell repertoires in COVID-19. Germline CDR1 is LGHDT and CDR2 is YNNKEL (reference sequence). V lost 5 bases, J lost 2 bases, and 15 bases lay in between. CDR3 length: 15 amino acids. Using immunoSEQ multiplex PCR, the repertoire was profiled, and TCRdb retains in-frame clones only, with some absent. Altogether 200,000 to 300,000 clones are present, 84% being singletons, with the ten largest covering 1.5%. The receptor's source is a woman in her forties who had recovered from COVID-19. Material: peripheral blood. V is TRBV3-1 (or the pseudogene TRBV3-2) and J is TRBJ2-5; D ambiguous. CDR3 nucleotide sequence: TGTGCCAGCAGCGACAATGTAGGTGTTCAAGAGACCCAGTACTTC. Encoded protein: CASSDNVGVQETQYF.